The TCR beta chain described here comes from a study of blood T cells in healthy people across ages. Study-level background: About one barcoded beta molecule per two T cells was the capture yield of template switching. Broader study findings: Diversity figures derived from one million T cells were judged to underestimate the true value.

Each donor had roughly 10 milliliters of peripheral blood drawn. RNA extraction gave at least 5 micrograms of total RNA per sample. V shed 4 bases and J 3 bases; nucleotides not matched to a gene: 5. The CDR3 extends over 14 amino acids. Germline V CDR1 and CDR2: SGHTA, FQGTGA. Sample-barcoded 5' priming and a J-beta primer mix drove a second PCR of about 7 to 12 cycles. TCRdb independently ran MiXCR on the 5' RACE reads; one entry per CDR3 protein. The sample lists hundreds of thousands of distinct CDR3 sequences, roughly three fifths occurring once. In the case of this clonotype: Its matching antigen is unknown.

This receptor was taken from a man in his forties in good health. This chain joins TRBV7-3 and TRBJ1-2, with 7 bases lining up with TRBD1. Specimen: blood. CDR3 loop: CASSYGTGDYGYTF. The CDR3 region has the DNA TGTGCCAGCAGCTATGGCACAGGGGACTATGGCTACACCTTC.